One T cell receptor beta chain is described in this entry. Its antigen is unknown. This sample stems from a study of CD8+CD57+ T cells in acquired aplastic anemia. Across the study: Sorted CD4+ and CD8+ cells yielded around 3.2 ug of DNA on average. General study points: Patients showed no significant difference from controls in CD8+ Simpson's diversity. Researchers report that about 28 CD8+ CDR3 sequences appeared in both patients and controls.

CDR3 and TCR beta VDJ profiling relied on genomic DNA as the template. MiXCR, run by TCRdb on the reads, gives a single entry per CDR3 protein. The repertoire holds about 190,000 distinct CDR3 sequences, with 64% as singletons. V was pared by 1 base and J by 3 bases, with 2 bases of the junction left unmatched. Germline V gene sequence: CDR1 SGHVS, CDR2 FNYEAQ. The CDR3 contains 15 residues. The source material was sorted CD4+, CD8+, or CD8+CD57+ T cells (not recorded which) from PBMCs. The receptor comes from a human donor with severe aplastic anemia or a healthy control (not recorded which). The chain is built from TRBV7-6 and TRBJ1-2, with 10 bases aligning to TRBD1. Here the CDR3 reads CASSLGDRGDYGYTF. The CDR3 coding sequence is TGTGCCAGCAGCTTAGGGGACAGGGGTGACTATGGCTACACCTTC.